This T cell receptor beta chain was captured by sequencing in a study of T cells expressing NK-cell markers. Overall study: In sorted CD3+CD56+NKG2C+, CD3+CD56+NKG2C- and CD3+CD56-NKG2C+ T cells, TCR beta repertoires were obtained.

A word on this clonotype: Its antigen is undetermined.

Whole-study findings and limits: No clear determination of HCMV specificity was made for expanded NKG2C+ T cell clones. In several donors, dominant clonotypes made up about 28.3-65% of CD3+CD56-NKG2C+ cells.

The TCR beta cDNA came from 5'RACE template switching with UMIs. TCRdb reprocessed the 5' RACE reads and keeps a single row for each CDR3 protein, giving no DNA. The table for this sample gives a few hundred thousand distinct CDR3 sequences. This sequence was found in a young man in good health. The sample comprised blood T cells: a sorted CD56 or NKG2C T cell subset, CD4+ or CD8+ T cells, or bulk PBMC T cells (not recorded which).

The CDR3 here is CASSSGTSSTDTQYF. The genes are TRBV11-1 and TRBJ2-3; TCRdb's assignment of TRBD2 cannot be checked, as there is no DNA. This CDR3 has 15 residues. Germline CDR1 is SGHAT and CDR2 is FQDESV (reference sequence).